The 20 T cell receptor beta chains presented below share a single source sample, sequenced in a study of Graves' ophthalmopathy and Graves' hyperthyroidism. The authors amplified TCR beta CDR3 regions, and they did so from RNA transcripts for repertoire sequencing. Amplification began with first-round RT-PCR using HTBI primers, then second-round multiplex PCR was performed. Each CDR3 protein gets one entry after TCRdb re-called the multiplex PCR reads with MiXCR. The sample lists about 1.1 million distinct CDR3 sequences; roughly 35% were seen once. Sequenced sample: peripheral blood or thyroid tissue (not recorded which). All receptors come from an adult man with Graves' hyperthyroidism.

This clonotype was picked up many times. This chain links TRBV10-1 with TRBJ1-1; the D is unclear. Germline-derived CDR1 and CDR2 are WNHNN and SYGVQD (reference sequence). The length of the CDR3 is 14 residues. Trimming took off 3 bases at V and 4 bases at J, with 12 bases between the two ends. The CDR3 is CASSESVGSTEAFF. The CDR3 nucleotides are TGCGCCAGCAGTGAATCGGTAGGTAGCACTGAAGCTTTCTTT.

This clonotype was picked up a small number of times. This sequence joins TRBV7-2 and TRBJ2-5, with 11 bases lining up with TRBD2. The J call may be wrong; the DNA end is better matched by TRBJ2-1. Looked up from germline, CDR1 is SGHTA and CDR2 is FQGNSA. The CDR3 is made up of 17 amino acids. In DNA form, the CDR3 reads TGTGCCAGCAGCTTAGTGGCTAGCGGGGGGCTAAGCGGTGAGCAGTTCTTC. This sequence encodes CASSLVASGGLSGEQFF.

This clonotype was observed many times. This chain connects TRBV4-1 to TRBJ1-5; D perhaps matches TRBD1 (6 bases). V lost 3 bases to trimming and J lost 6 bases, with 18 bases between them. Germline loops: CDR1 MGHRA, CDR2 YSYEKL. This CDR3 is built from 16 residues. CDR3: CASSQKGGGQSQPQHF. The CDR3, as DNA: TGCGCCAGCAGCCAGAAAGGAGGGGGGCAGAGTCAGCCCCAGCATTTT.

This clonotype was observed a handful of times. Here the CDR3 reads CASSSPDRGHEQYF. In nucleotides, the CDR3 is TGTGCCAGCAGCTCCCCGGACAGGGGACACGAGCAGTACTTC. This chain connects TRBV12-3 or TRBV12-4 to TRBJ2-7, with 9 bases identical to TRBD1. This CDR3 is 14 amino acids long. V dropped 6 bases and J dropped 5; count of bases not matched to a gene: 8.

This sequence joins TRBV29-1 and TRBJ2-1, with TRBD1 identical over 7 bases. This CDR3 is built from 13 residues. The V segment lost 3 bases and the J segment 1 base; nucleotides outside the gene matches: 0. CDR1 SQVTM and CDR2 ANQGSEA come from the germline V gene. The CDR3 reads CSVEGQSYNEQFF. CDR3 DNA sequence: TGCAGCGTTGAGGGACAGTCCTACAATGAGCAGTTCTTC.

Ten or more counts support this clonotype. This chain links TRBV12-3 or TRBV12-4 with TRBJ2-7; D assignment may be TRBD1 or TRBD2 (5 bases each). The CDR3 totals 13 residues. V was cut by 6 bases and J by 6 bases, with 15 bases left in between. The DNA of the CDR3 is TGTGCCAGCAGCAGGGACGGACGGCTCGAGCAGTACTTC. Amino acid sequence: CASSRDGRLEQYF.

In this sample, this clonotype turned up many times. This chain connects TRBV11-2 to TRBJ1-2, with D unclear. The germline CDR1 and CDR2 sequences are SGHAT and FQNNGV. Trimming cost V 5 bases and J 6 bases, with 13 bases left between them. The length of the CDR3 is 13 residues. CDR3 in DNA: TGTGCCAGCAGCGCAACCGGCGGGAATGGCTACACCTTC. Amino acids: CASSATGGNGYTF.

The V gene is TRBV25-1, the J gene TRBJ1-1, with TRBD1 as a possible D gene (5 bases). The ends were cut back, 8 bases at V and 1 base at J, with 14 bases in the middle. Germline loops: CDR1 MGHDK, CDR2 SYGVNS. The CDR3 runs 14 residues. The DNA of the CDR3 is TGTGCCAGCTCGGGGTCAGGGCCGAACACTGAAGCTTTCTTT. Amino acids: CASSGSGPNTEAFF.

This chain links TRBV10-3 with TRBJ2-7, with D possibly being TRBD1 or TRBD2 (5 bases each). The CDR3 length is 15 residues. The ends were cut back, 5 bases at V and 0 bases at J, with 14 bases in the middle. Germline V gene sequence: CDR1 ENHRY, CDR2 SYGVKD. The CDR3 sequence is CAISYPGDDSYEQYF. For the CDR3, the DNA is TGTGCCATCAGTTACCCCGGGGACGACTCCTACGAGCAGTACTTC.

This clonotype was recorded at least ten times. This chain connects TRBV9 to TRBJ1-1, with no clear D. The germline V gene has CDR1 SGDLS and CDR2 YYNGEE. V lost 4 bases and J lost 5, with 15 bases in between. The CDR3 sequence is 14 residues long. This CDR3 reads CASSPAVWVTEAFF. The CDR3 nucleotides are TGTGCCAGCAGCCCAGCGGTTTGGGTTACTGAAGCTTTCTTT.

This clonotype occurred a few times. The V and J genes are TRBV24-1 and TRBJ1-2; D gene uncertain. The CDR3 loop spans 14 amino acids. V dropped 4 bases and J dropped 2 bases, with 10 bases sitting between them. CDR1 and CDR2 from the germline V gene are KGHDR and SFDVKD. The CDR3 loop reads CATSDPRGNYGYTF. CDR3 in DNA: TGTGCCACCAGTGACCCACGTGGGAACTATGGCTACACCTTC.

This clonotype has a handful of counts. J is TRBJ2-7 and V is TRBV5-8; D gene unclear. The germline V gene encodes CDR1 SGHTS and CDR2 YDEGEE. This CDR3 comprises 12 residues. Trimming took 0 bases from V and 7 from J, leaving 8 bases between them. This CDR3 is CASSLGQVEQYF. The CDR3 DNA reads TGTGCCAGCAGCTTGGGTCAGGTTGAGCAGTACTTC.

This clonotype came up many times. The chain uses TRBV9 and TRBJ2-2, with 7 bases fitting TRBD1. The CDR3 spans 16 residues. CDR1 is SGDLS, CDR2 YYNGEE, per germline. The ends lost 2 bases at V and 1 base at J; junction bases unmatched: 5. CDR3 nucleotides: TGTGCCAGCAGCGTGTCGACAGGGAGGAACACCGGGGAGCTGTTTTTT. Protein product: CASSVSTGRNTGELFF.

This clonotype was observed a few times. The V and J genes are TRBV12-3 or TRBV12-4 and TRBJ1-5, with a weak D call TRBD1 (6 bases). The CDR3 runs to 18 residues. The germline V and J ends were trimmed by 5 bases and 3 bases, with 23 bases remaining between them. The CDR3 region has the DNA TGTGCCAGCAGTACTACAGGGATTCCTAACCCTTACAATCAGCCCCAGCATTTT. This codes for CASSTTGIPNPYNQPQHF.

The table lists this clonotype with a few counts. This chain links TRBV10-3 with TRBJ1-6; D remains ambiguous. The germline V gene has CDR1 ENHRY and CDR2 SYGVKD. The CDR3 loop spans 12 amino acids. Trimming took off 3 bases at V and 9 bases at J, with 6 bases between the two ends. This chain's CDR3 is CAISDWGSPLHF. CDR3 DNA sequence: TGTGCCATCAGTGATTGGGGTTCACCCCTCCACTTT.

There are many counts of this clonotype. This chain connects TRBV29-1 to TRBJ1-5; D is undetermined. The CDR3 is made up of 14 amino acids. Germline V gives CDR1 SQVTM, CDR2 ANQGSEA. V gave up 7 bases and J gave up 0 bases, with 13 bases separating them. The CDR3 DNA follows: TGCAGCGCCTGGACTGGATATAGCAATCAGCCCCAGCATTTT. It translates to CSAWTGYSNQPQHF.

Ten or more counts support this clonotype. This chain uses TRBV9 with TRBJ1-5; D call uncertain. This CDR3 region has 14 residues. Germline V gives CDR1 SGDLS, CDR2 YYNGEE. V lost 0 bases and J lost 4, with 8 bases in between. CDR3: CASSVGVANQPQHF. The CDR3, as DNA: TGTGCCAGCAGCGTAGGTGTGGCGAATCAGCCCCAGCATTTT.

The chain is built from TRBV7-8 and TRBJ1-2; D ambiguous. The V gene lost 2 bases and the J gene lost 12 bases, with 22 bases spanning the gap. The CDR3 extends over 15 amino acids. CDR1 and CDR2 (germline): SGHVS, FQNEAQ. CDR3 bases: TGTGCCAGCAGCTTATGGTCAGAGGGCCGAACGGACCACACCTTC. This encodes CASSLWSEGRTDHTF.

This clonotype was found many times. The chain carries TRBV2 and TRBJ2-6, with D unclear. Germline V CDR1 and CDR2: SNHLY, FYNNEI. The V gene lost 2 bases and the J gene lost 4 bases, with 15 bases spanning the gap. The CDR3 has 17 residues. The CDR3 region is CASSEWHMKGGANVLTF. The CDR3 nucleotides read TGTGCCAGCAGTGAATGGCACATGAAAGGGGGGGCCAACGTCCTGACTTTC. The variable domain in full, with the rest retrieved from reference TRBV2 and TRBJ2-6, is EPEVTQTPSHQVTQMGQEVILRCVPISNHLYFYWYRQILGQKVEFLVSFYNNEISEKSEIFDDQFSVERPDGSNFTLKIRSTKLEDSAMYFCASSEWHMKGGANVLTFGAGSRLTVL.

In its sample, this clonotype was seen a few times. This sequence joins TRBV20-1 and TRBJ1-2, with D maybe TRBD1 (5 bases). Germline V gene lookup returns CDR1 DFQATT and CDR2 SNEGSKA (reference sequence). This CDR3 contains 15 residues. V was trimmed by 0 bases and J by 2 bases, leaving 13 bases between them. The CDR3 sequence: CSARDMGGSNYGYTF. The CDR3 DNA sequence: TGCAGTGCTAGAGATATGGGGGGGAGCAACTATGGCTACACCTTC.